Detailed here is one TCR beta chain. Its target antigen remains unknown. The input lacks base qualities; no much larger clone sits a single base away. The receptor library was made with the immunoSEQ multiplex PCR assay. For the multiplex PCR, a mixture combining 60 forward primers for TCR Vbeta segments and 13 reverse primers for TCR Jbeta segments was used. A multiplex PCR assay on genomic DNA amplified the CDR3 region of rearranged TCR beta genes. Amplified TCR beta libraries were sequenced as 87-base-pair reads on the Illumina HiSeq System. In the authors' own workflow: A later analysis counted tens of millions of unique TCR beta chains across the 550 to 700 repertoires, and 10 million to 12 million of these chains were shared by at least two donors. Raw reads were error-corrected and collapsed into unique sequences by a nearest-neighbor algorithm in which closely related sequences were merged to remove PCR and sequencing errors. Alignment of CDR3 sequences to IMGT reference sequences was used to assign V, D and J gene segments. For a sequence to be retained, a match of at least six nucleotides to both a V gene segment and a J gene segment was required. Rearrangements were called productive when the CDR3 lacked stop codons and stayed in frame with V and J; all others were non-productive. CDR3 was defined according to IMGT convention as the region running from the second conserved V-encoded cysteine to the conserved J-encoded phenylalanine. In an earlier analysis of roughly 580 of the donors, sequences lacking an unambiguous match to a single V gene segment were excluded. An earlier analysis of around 600 of the donors classified V segments as functional when productive rearrangements were above 56.7% and as segregating when the standard deviation between donors was above 5%. A statistical classification framework was developed to diagnose cytomegalovirus status using the catalog of TCR beta chain sequences. A later analysis assigned V and J genes by comparing TCR nucleotide sequences with IMGT/GENE-DB human TR gene sequences. Using the TCRdist pipeline, a later analysis assigned CDR3 sequences along with most-parsimonious VDJ recombination scenarios. In a later analysis, each TCR beta chain was defined by its CDR3 amino acid sequence together with its V-gene family, and reads lacking a unique V-gene family were excluded. In a later analysis, a few hundred highly shared, low-generation-probability nucleotide sequences were removed to address suspected cross-contamination and a sequencing artifact. A later analysis calculated a clonal expansion index for each public chain from normalized within-repertoire ranks of inferred template counts. A later analysis computed generation probabilities with a VDJ recombination model fitted to out-of-frame rearrangements, and checked the results against IGoR. Hypergeometric tests were used in a later analysis to score TCR-TCR, TCR-HLA and TCR-CMV co-occurrence, with a repertoire-size bias correction applied to the TCR pairs. False discovery rates were estimated in a later analysis by permuting HLA or CMV assignments 20 times. In a later analysis, co-occurring TCRs were grouped using DBSCAN, and TCRdist sequence similarity was added for clustering within HLA-allele-positive subsets. Co-occurrence clustering excluded repertoires with fewer than 30,000 or more than 120,000 public chains, plus five with anomalous nucleotide sharing. TCRdb took this table from immuneACCESS and kept in-frame rearrangements with V and J called. Such tables lack part of the clones; where checked against another copy, unresolved V genes explain under half of the gap, and the rest is unexplained. Clone size and the V and J calls come from that table; the DNA yielded D and trimming. The table for this sample lists roughly 120,000 clones; around 84% of them were counted only once. The top ten hold about 3.3% of the sample.

The cohort consisted of some 670 healthy bone marrow donors. All cohort members were sampled while nominally healthy, although unrecorded immune exposures were likely present. The donor was CMV seropositive and belonged to the group of 250 to 300 seropositive cohort members. A peripheral blood sample was collected from each donor, and TCR beta sequencing was performed on peripheral blood mononuclear cells. The Qiagen DNeasy Blood Extraction Kit was used to extract genomic DNA from the blood cell samples. The record originates from a study of cytomegalovirus exposure and HLA in healthy donors (TCRdb year 2017). Background for the entire study: According to an earlier analysis of a few hundred of the donors, about 170 million T cells yielded 120 million or so unique TCR beta sequences and less than 300 Gb of sequence data. Roughly 300 gigabases of sequencing data and 70 million to 100 million unique TCR sequences made up an early release that covered over 550 HLA-typed donors. Of the 350 to 450 genotyped donors, 75% to 85% were placed in the genetic ancestry cluster associated with self-reported Caucasian donors. The study aimed to test whether cataloging public T cell receptors could reveal signatures of past pathogen exposure. The study profiled the T cell repertoires of hundreds of subjects by immunosequencing and related them to cytomegalovirus serostatus. Besides the first cohort of 500 to 700 subjects, a separate validation cohort made up of about 120 different subjects was used. To predict cytomegalovirus infection status, the study brought together high-throughput TCR immunosequencing, statistical association of individual TCRs with disease status, and machine learning. In a later analysis, previously published TCR beta repertoires from about 670 donors were re-analyzed and high-resolution HLA genotyping was added so that TCR occurrence patterns could be studied. In the later analysis, no new phenotypic data were used to find candidate immune exposures; instead, reliance was placed on TCR beta sequences and their occurrence across donors. An earlier analysis of 587 of the donors applied high-throughput TCR beta sequencing to assess whether each TCR beta V gene segment acted as functional or pseudogenic. Alongside the repertoire data, information on donor age, sex, ethnicity and CMV serostatus was compiled. A later genetic analysis took genome-wide SNP genotypes for about three fifths of the roughly 700 donors and used that subset as a discovery cohort. Every discovery cohort repertoire had been produced on one sequencing platform. HLA typing included class I and class II loci at four-digit resolution. Typing coverage varied by locus: roughly 620-640 donors for A, B, C, DRB1 and DQB1; roughly 500 for DQA1; more than 600 for DPA1; roughly 450 for DPB1. Because of strong linkage in the cohort, roughly five DR-DQ haplotypes were treated as single units for association and clustering. On average, 235,054 unique TCR beta nucleotide sequences were sequenced per donor among about 400 genotyped donors of the cohort, with around 19% of those sequences being non-productive. On the study overall, not on this receptor specifically: A cluster of highly shared sequence variants was judged likely to represent a technical artifact of the sequencing pipeline. At a false discovery rate of 0.05, a later analysis linked approximately 18,000 TCR beta sequences to specific HLA alleles. Because counts were too low, about 17 rarely observed V segments, including chromosome 9 orphons, were excluded from the earlier analysis of several hundred of the donors. Across donors, most TCR sequences were observed very rarely, whereas some public TCRs were present in many individuals. The authors suggested that the approach could potentially be extended to other disease states and immunological phenotypes. Because HLA typing was missing for some donors at each locus, association tests included only the typed subset. This cohort had only TCR beta chains sequenced, and the lack of alpha or paired-chain data limited which features could be detected. Most CMV-associated TCR beta chains appeared to be HLA-restricted in a later analysis, and the HLA associations seemed to be driven largely by CMV exposure. In both the original and validation cohorts, the classifier was reported to diagnose cytomegalovirus status with high specificity and sensitivity. A later genetic analysis reported fewer N-insertions in productive TCRs among donors in an Asian-associated ancestry cluster than the approximately 670-donor mean. A later analysis found that TCR association rates varied across HLA loci, with DRB1 alleles showing the most associated TCRs and HLA-C alleles the fewest. An earlier analysis of approximately 590 of the donors showed that most TCR beta V segments appeared in productive rearrangements either about 90% or about 30% of the time, which broadly matched IMGT annotations. Several of the top co-occurrence clusters appeared to be linked to parvovirus B19, influenza, CMV and Epstein-Barr virus, according to a later analysis. Assigning TCR associations to individual alleles was difficult when HLA alleles, especially DR and DQ, strongly co-occurred. Sequencing depth was assumed to be roughly uniform across donors in the presence/absence analyses, though that assumption may not hold. In vitro tests confirmed that a few of the cytomegalovirus-associated TCR beta chains recognize cytomegalovirus antigens. In a later genetic analysis, a missense DCLRE1C variant was associated with V-gene and J-gene trimming of TCR beta chains, and the association was replicated in an independent cohort. Correlated functional status among segregating V segments might be attributable to linkage disequilibrium, but an unknown experimental factor could not be ruled out. The study gave a list of 150 to 200 TCR beta chains associated with cytomegalovirus. Some IMGT-functional V segments, including TRBV6-2 and TRBV6-3, could not be distinguished by the 87-base-pair reads and were therefore excluded. CMV serostatus was the only immune exposure information available for the cohort. Compared with equally common non-associated chains, HLA-associated TCR beta chains in a later analysis were more clonally expanded and had lower generation probabilities. A further reported finding was that TCR beta sequences accurately predicted the HLA-A and HLA-B alleles for most subjects in the first cohort.

The V end gives up 5 bases and the J end 2 bases, leaving 7 bases in the junction not matched to a gene. The CDR3 goes from the cysteine to the phenylalanine over 15 residues. Only the CDR3 region is kept as DNA, spanning 45 bases read in frame from base 1. CDR1 and CDR2, per the germline V gene (reference sequence), are LNHNV and YYDKDF. The sequence came from a woman aged 25-40 years in good health and CMV-seropositive. The sequence is built from TRBV15 and TRBJ2-3; 7 middle bases align to TRBD1. Input material: PBMCs. The CDR3 protein sequence reads: CATSPRQGVTDTQYF. Read as DNA, the sequence is TGTGCCACCAGCCCGCGACAGGGTGTCACAGATACGCAGTATTTT. The full variable domain, completed from the reference TRBV15 and TRBJ2-3 proteins outside the CDR3, reads DAMVIQNPRYQVTQFGKPVTLSCSQTLNHNVMYWYQQKSSQAPKLLFHYYDKDFNNEADTPDNFQSRRPNTSFCFLDIRSPGLGDTAMYLCATSPRQGVTDTQYFGPGTRLTVL.